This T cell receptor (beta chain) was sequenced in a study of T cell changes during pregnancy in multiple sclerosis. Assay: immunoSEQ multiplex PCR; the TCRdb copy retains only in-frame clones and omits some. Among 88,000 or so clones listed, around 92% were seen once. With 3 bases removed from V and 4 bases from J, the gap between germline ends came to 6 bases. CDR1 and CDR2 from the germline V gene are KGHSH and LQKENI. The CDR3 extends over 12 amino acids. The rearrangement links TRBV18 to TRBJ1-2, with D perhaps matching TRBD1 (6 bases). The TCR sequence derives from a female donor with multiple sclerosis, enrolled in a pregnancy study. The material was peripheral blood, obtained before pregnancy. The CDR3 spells CASSPDSYGYTF. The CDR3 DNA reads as TGTGCCAGCTCACCGGACAGCTATGGCTACACCTTC.